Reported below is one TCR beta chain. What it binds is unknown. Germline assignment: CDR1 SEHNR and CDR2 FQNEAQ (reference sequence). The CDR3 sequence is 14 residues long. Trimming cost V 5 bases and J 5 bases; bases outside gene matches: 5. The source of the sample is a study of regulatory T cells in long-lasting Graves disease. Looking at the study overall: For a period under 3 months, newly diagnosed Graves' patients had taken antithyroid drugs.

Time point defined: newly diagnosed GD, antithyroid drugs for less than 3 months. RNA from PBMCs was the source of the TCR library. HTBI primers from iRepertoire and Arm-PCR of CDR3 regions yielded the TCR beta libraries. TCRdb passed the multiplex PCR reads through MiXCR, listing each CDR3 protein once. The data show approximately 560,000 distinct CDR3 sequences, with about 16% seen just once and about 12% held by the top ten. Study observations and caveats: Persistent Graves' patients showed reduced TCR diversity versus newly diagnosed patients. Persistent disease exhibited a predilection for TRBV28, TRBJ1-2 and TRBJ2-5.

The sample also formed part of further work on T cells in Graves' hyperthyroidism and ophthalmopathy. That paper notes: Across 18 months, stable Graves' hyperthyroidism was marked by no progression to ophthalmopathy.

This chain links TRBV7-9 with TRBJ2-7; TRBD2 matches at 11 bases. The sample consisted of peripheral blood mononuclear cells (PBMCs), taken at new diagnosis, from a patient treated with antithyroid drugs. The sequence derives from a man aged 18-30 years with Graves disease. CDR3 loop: CASSPLAGVNEQYF. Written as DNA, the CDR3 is TGTGCCAGCAGCCCACTAGCGGGAGTGAACGAGCAGTACTTC.